A single sample gave rise to the 8 T cell receptor beta chains below, sequenced in a study of cytomegalovirus exposure and HLA in healthy donors. Primers: 60 Vbeta forward and 13 Jbeta reverse. Produced via immunoSEQ multiplex PCR; TCRdb's table is partial and in-frame only. The repertoire table contains 150,000 to 200,000 clones. The sequenced sample was PBMCs. The receptors originated from a boy aged 10-17 years in good health and CMV-seronegative.

The chain combines TRBV27 with TRBJ2-1; TRBD1 agrees at 9 bases. V lost 3 bases, J lost 6 bases, and 9 bases stayed unmatched. CDR1 MNHEY and CDR2 SMNVEV come from the germline V gene (reference sequence). The CDR3 totals 16 residues. The CDR3 sequence is CASSLVGTGKFNEQFF. The CDR3 region has the DNA TGTGCCAGCAGTTTGGTGGGGACAGGGAAGTTCAATGAGCAGTTCTTC.

The chain couples TRBV30 to TRBJ1-3; the D gene is possibly TRBD1 (6 bases). Germline-derived CDR1 and CDR2 are GTSNPN and SVGIG (reference sequence). The length of the CDR3 is 14 residues. V gave up 4 bases and J gave up 3 bases, with 13 bases separating them. This CDR3 reads CAWTAGVGGNTIYF. The CDR3 DNA sequence: TGTGCCTGGACGGCAGGGGTTGGTGGAAACACCATATATTTT.

The CDR3 nucleotides read TGTGCCAGCAGTTTATTTTTCGGGACAGGTGGCGAGCAGTACTTC. Protein product: CASSLFFGTGGEQYF. The chain is built from TRBV27 and TRBJ2-7; TRBD1 matches at 8 bases. The CDR3 length is 15 residues. The trim removed 1 base at V and 6 bases at J, leaving 8 bases unmatched. The germline V gene encodes CDR1 MNHEY and CDR2 SMNVEV (reference sequence).

The chain recombines TRBV10-2 with TRBJ2-3; 13 bases align to TRBD2. Germline V gene sequence: CDR1 WSHSY, CDR2 SAAADI. The CDR3 runs to 17 residues. V shed 3 bases, J shed 6 bases, and the junction held 9 bases outside the gene matches. In DNA form, the CDR3 reads TGCGCCAGCAGTGAACCCCGGACTAGCGGGGGTCGTGATACGCAGTATTTT. Protein product: CASSEPRTSGGRDTQYF.

The chain recombines TRBV29-1 with TRBJ2-7; no firm D call. Trimming took 7 bases from V and 1 from J, leaving 8 bases between them. Germline CDR1 and CDR2: SQVTM and ANQGSEA. The CDR3 runs 11 residues. This CDR3 reads CSARLSYEQYF. The CDR3 DNA reads TGCAGCGCGAGGTTGTCCTACGAGCAGTACTTC.

The rearrangement uses TRBV5-1 and TRBJ1-1, with TRBD1 identical over 8 bases. The CDR3 totals 16 residues. Germline CDR1 and CDR2: SGHRS and YFSETQ. V gave up 0 bases and J gave up 1 base; unmatched junction bases: 5. In DNA, the CDR3 is TGCGCCAGCAGCTTGGCCGGACAGGGACCGAACACTGAAGCTTTCTTT. As protein: CASSLAGQGPNTEAFF.

A note on this clone: The sample holds other DNA sequences that translate to the same CDR3. The CDR3 spells CASSRTGGLGEQYF. Written as DNA, the CDR3 is TGCGCCAGCAGCAGGACAGGGGGCTTGGGCGAGCAGTACTTC. The chain uses TRBV5-1 and TRBJ2-7, with 11 bases aligning to TRBD1. Germline CDR1 SGHRS, CDR2 YFSETQ. V was clipped by 4 bases and J by 6 bases; unmatched bases: 6. The CDR3 length is 14 residues.

The V call is TRBV28, the J call TRBJ2-1; 10 bases match TRBD1. CDR3 length equals 14 residues. Trimming cost V 7 bases and J 6 bases; bases outside gene matches: 6. Germline CDR1 MDHEN, CDR2 SYDVKM. This CDR3 reads CASIAGTGVNEQFF. The DNA of the CDR3 is TGTGCCAGCATTGCCGGGACAGGGGTCAATGAGCAGTTCTTC.